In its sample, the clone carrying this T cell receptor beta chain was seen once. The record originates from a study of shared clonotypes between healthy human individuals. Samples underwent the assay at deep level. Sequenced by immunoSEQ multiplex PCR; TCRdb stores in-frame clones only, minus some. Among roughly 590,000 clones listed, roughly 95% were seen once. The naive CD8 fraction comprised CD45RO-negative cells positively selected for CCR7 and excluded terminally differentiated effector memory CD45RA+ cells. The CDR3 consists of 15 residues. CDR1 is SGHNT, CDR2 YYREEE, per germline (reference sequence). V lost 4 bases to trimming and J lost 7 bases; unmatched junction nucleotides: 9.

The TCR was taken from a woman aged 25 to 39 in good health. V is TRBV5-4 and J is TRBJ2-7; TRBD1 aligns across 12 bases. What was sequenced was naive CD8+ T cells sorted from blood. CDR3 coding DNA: TGTGCCAGCAGCGCCGGGACAGGGGGCGCGTCTGAGCAGTACTTC. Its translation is CASSAGTGGASEQYF. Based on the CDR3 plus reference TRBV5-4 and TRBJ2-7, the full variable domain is ETGVTQSPTHLIKTRGQQVTLRCSSQSGHNTVSWYQQALGQGPQFIFQYYREEENGRGNFPPRFSGLQFPNYSSELNVNALELDDSALYLCASSAGTGGASEQYFGPGTRLTVT.